The T cell receptor beta chain under discussion was sequenced for a study of T cell responses to AZD1222 COVID-19 vaccine. Repertoires were generated with immunoSEQ multiplex PCR, while TCRdb's copy carries only in-frame clones and drops some. The table lists about 150,000 clones, over 80% of them singletons, with 8% to 10% in the top ten. The V gene's germline CDR1 is DFQATT and CDR2 SNEGSKA (reference sequence). The CDR3 has 11 residues. Trimming left V 4 bases short and J 8 bases short, with 8 bases between. Study-level findings and limits: Clonal diversity was possibly underestimated, and white British individuals and females predominated among donors. Per reports, nearly half of all spike-specific TCRs target regions that are unmutated in variants. Sampled repertoires all dated from after the peak T cell response.

As concerns this clone: Its antigen remains unidentified.

The rearrangement joins TRBV20-1 to TRBJ2-2, with unresolved D. This sequence was found in an adult who received the AZD1222 COVID-19 vaccine. Sample: peripheral blood, taken 28 days after the second AZD1222 dose. The CDR3 sequence is CSATDEGELFF. In DNA form, the CDR3 reads TGCAGTGCTACCGATGAAGGGGAGCTGTTTTTT.